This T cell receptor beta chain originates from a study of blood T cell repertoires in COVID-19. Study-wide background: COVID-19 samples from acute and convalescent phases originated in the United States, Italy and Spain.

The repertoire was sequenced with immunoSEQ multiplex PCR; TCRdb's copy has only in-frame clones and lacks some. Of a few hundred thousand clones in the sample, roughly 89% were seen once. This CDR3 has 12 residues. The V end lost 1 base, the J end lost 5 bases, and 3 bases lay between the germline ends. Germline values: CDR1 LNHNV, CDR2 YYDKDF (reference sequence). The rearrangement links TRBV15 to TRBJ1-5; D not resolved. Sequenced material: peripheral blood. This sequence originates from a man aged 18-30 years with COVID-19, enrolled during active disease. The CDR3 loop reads CATSRVDQPQHF. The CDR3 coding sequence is TGTGCCACCAGCAGAGTAGATCAGCCCCAGCATTTT.